One sample yielded the 9 T cell receptor beta chains listed below, sequenced in a study of T cell repertoires in cytomegalovirus infection (dated by TCRdb to between 2019 and 2020). The listed sequencing device is Illumina HiSeq 1500. TCRdb took the public reads, trimmed them with fastp at Q25, ran MiXCR for clone calling and kept in-frame beta chains. Every entry covers one CDR3 protein and lists the most common genes and DNA from its rows. The table for this sample lists about 150,000 distinct CDR3 sequences; approximately 30% of them were counted only once. 45% to 55% of the sample comes from the top ten. Reading the label with the study, this specimen's treatment or condition is: in vitro stimulation with specific CMV peptide epitopes to enrich CMV-specific T cells. These receptors' targets are unknown. The sample was CD8+ T cells from cultured PBMCs, taken from culture after CMV antigen stimulation. All receptors come from a human donor in good health (CMV status not recorded). Some clones in this sample may be carry-over from other donors' samples.

The V call is TRBV4-1, the J call TRBJ2-3, with TRBD2 as a possible D gene (6 bases). The germline V gene encodes CDR1 MGHRA and CDR2 YSYEKL. The CDR3 is made up of 15 amino acids. Between the trimmed V and J ends, which lost 0 bases and 5 bases, there was a span of 12 bases. The CDR3 region is CASSQEKARGDTQYF. The CDR3 DNA follows: TGCGCCAGCAGCCAAGAAAAGGCGCGGGGAGATACGCAGTATTTT.

This clonotype was picked up a small number of times. This chain links TRBV7-2 with TRBJ1-1, with TRBD1 matching over 11 bases. This CDR3 has 17 residues. Germline CDR1 SGHTA, CDR2 FQGNSA. V shed 3 bases and J 0 bases; nucleotides not matched to a gene: 6. DNA of the CDR3: TGTGCCAGCAGCTTCCGGGACAGGGGGTTCATGAACACTGAAGCTTTCTTT. Its translation is CASSFRDRGFMNTEAFF.

This chain connects TRBV6-2 or TRBV6-3 to TRBJ1-2; 8 positions match TRBD1. Germline-derived CDR1 and CDR2 are MNHEY and SVGEGT. This CDR3 is built from 11 residues. The CDR3 is CATDRGGGYTF. CDR3 in DNA: TGTGCGACAGACAGGGGCGGCGGCTACACCTTC.

This clonotype appeared once. The J gene is TRBJ2-5, the V gene TRBV4-1; D call uncertain. This CDR3 is built from 14 residues. CDR1 MGHRA and CDR2 YSYEKL come from the germline V gene. V lost 1 base and J lost 4, with 10 bases in between. CDR3 region: CASSQGTSGETQYF. The CDR3 DNA follows: TGCGCCAGCAGCCAAGGTACCTCGGGAGAGACCCAGTACTTC.

Details on this clonotype: One end of the junction does not line up with germline, which may come from a read error. V and J are TRBV12-3 or TRBV12-4 and TRBJ2-6; perhaps TRBD1 as D (6 bases). This CDR3 has 18 amino acids. The chain's CDR3 is CASSSPRQVRSGTNVLTF. CDR3 in DNA: TGTGCCAGCAGTTCCCCCCGACAGGTCCGCTCTGGGACCAACGTCCTGACTTTC.

The chain carries TRBV14 and TRBJ2-7; a weak D match, TRBD1 (6 bases). Germline-derived CDR1 and CDR2 are SGHDN and FVKESK. V lost 0 bases and J 3 bases, leaving 12 bases between the germline ends. The CDR3 consists of 15 residues. In nucleotides, the CDR3 is TGTGCCAGCAGCCAAGACTCCATGGACAGCTACGAGCAGTACTTC. Amino acid sequence: CASSQDSMDSYEQYF.

This CDR3 reads CASSQGTSGVNEQFF. The CDR3 DNA reads TGTGCCAGCAGCCAGGGGACTAGCGGGGTGAATGAGCAGTTCTTC. J is TRBJ2-1 and V is TRBV3-1, with 13 bases identical to TRBD2. Looked up from germline, CDR1 is LGHDT and CDR2 is YNNKEL (reference sequence). The CDR3 is 15 amino acids. The V gene end was trimmed by 3 bases and the J gene end by 7 bases; junction bases not matched to a gene: 3.

The sample holds many counts of this clonotype. This chain connects TRBV4-1 to TRBJ2-5; D might be TRBD1 (6 bases). Germline V gene data show CDR1 as MGHRA and CDR2 as YSYEKL. The CDR3 is made up of 17 amino acids. Between the trimmed V and J ends, which lost 3 bases and 5 bases, there was a span of 22 bases. The CDR3: CASSQQPTGTVGETQYF. The CDR3 nucleotides read TGCGCCAGCAGCCAGCAACCAACAGGGACGGTCGGGGAGACCCAGTACTTC.

Many counts were recorded for this clonotype. V usage is TRBV7-8 and J usage is TRBJ1-2, with a possible D match to TRBD1 (5 bases). The length of the CDR3 is 15 residues. The germline CDR1 and CDR2 sequences are SGHVS and FQNEAQ. With 3 bases removed from V and 0 bases from J, the gap between germline ends came to 11 bases. CDR3 region: CASSLIRGPNYGYTF. CDR3 DNA sequence: TGTGCCAGCAGCTTGATAAGGGGCCCTAACTATGGCTACACCTTC.